The clone carrying this TCR beta chain is medium-sized. These data belong to a study of CD4 and CD8 cells across lung adenocarcinoma regions. TCRdb analysed the PCR reads with MiXCR anew, one entry per CDR3 protein. The table records about 9,000 distinct CDR3 sequences, around 43% of them present only once. The V gene's germline CDR1 is MNHNS and CDR2 SASEGT. CDR3 size: 14 residues. V shed 10 bases and J 4 bases; nucleotides not matched to a gene: 9. The rearrangement joins TRBV6-1 to TRBJ2-7, with 11 bases fitting TRBD2. The receptor was isolated from a female donor with lung adenocarcinoma. The CD4 and CD8 labels of this study may be unreliable. The sample consisted of CD4+ T cells from the margin of a lung tumor. The CDR3 DNA reads as TGTGCCACCCGGACTAGCGGGCCTCCTTACGAGCAGTACTTC. It yields the protein CATRTSGPPYEQYF.